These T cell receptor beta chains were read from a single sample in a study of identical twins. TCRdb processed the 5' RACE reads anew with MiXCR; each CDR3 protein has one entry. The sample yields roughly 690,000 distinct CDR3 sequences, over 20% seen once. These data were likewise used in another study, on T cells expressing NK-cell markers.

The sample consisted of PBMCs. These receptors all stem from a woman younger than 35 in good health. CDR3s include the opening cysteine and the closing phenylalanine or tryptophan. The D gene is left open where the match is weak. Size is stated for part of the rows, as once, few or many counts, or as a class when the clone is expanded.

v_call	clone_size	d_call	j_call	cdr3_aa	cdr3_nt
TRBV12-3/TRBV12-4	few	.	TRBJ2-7	CASRTPGFQPYEQYF	TGTGCCAGCAGGACCCCAGGGTTTCAGCCCTACGAGCAGTACTTC
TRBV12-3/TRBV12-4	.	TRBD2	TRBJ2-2	CASSGAGANTGELFF	TGTGCCAGCAGTGGAGCGGGGGCCAACACCGGGGAGCTGTTTTTT
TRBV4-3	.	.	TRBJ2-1	CASSPTSLDPYEQFF	TGCGCCAGCAGCCCGACTAGTCTCGACCCCTATGAGCAGTTCTTC
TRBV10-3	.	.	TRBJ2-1	CATRRQGGNNEQFF	TGTGCCACCCGAAGGCAGGGGGGTAACAATGAGCAGTTCTTC
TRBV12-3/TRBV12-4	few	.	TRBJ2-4	CASSPCRGTNCIQYF	TGTGCCAGCAGTCCGTGCCGAGGGACCAACTGCATTCAGTACTTC
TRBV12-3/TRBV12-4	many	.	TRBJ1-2	CASSLAGPWGYTF	TGTGCCAGCAGTTTAGCCGGGCCGTGGGGCTACACCTTC
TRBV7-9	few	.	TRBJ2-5	CASSPSGAAQETQYF	TGTGCCAGCAGCCCCTCGGGGGCAGCGCAAGAGACCCAGTACTTC
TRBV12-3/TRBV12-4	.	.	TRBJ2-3	CASCPPWPDTQYF	TGTGCCAGCTGCCCCCCCTGGCCAGATACGCAGTATTTT
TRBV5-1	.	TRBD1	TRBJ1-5	CASSIGQGLEPQHF	TGCGCCAGCAGCATAGGACAGGGATTGGAGCCCCAGCATTTT
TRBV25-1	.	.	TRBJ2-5	CASSGWRGGETQYF	TGTGCCAGCAGTGGATGGCGGGGCGGGGAGACCCAGTACTTC
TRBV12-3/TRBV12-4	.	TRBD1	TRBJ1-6	CASSRGTGGGSPLHF	TGTGCCAGCAGCCGTGGGACAGGGGGCGGATCACCCCTCCACTTT
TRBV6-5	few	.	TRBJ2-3	CASSYRELGADTQYF	TGTGCCAGCAGTTACCGAGAACTAGGGGCAGATACGCAGTATTTT
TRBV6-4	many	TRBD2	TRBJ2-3	CASSENLAGDVDTQYF	TGTGCCAGCAGTGAAAATCTAGCGGGAGATGTAGATACGCAGTATTTT
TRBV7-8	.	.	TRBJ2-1	CASSTTQNYNEQFF	TGTGCCAGCAGCACCACGCAGAACTACAATGAGCAGTTCTTC
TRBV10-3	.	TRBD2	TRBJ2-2	CAIKSPGLANTGELFF	TGTGCCATCAAATCACCGGGACTAGCGAACACCGGGGAGCTGTTTTTT
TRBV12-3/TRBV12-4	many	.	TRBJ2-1	CASSFGLRQVAFF	TGTGCCAGCAGTTTCGGTCTCCGGCAGGTCGCGTTCTTC
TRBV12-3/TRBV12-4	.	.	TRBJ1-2	CASSLFAGKGYTF	TGTGCCAGCAGTTTGTTCGCAGGGAAAGGCTACACCTTC
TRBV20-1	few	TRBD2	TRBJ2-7	CSARPGTSGSYEQYF	TGCAGTGCTAGACCCGGGACTAGCGGATCCTACGAGCAGTACTTC
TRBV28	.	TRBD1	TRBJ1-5	CASSPSGQGFPQPQHF	TGTGCCAGCAGTCCTTCGGGACAGGGGTTCCCTCAGCCCCAGCATTTT
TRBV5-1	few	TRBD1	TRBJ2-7	CASGLTGSYEQYF	TGCGCCAGCGGCCTGACAGGGTCTTACGAGCAGTACTTC
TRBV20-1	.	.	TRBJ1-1	CSARDREDEAFF	TGCAGTGCTAGAGACAGGGAGGATGAAGCTTTCTTT
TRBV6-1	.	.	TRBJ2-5	CASSGYVRRETQYF	TGTGCCAGCAGTGGCTACGTGCGGAGAGAGACCCAGTACTTC
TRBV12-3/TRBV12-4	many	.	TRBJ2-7	CASSSSVYEQYF	TGTGCCAGCAGTTCATCGGTCTACGAGCAGTACTTC
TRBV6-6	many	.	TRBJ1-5	CASSKGGTDQHF	TGTGCCAGCAGCAAGGGGGGGACCGATCAGCATTTT
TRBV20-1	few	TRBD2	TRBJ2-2	CSAASGTSGAGELFF	TGCAGTGCTGCCTCCGGGACTAGCGGTGCCGGGGAGCTGTTTTTT
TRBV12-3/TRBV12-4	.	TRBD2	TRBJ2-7	CASSLKLAGASYEQYF	TGTGCCAGCAGTTTAAAGCTAGCGGGAGCCTCCTACGAGCAGTACTTC
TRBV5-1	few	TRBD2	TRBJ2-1	CASSLSGRTHNEQFF	TGCGCCAGCAGCCTTAGCGGGAGGACCCACAATGAGCAGTTCTTC
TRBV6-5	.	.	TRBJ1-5	CASSYGGPEPQHF	TGTGCCAGCAGTTACGGGGGACCAGAGCCCCAGCATTTT
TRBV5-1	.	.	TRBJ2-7	CASSPTRSSYEQYF	TGCGCCAGCAGCCCAACGAGGAGCTCCTACGAGCAGTACTTC
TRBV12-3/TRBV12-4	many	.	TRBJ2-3	CASRLTGSRTDTQYF	TGTGCCAGCAGGTTGACGGGGTCCCGAACAGATACGCAGTATTTT
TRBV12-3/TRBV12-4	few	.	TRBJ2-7	CASRWGDYEQYF	TGTGCCAGCAGGTGGGGCGACTACGAGCAGTACTTC
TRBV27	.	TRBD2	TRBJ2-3	CASSPWALAGGRTDTQYF	TGTGCCAGCAGTCCATGGGCACTAGCGGGAGGACGGACAGATACGCAGTATTTT
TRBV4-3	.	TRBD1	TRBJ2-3	CASSQVQGEWDTQYF	TGCGCCAGCAGCCAAGTTCAGGGGGAATGGGATACGCAGTATTTT
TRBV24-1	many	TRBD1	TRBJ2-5	CATSDSATGETQYF	TGTGCCACCAGTGATTCAGCGACAGGGGAGACCCAGTACTTC
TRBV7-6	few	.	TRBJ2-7	CASSSTGRGYEQYF	TGTGCCAGCAGCTCCACAGGGAGGGGTTACGAGCAGTACTTC
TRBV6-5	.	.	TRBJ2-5	CASRSFGETQYF	TGTGCCAGCAGGTCGTTTGGTGAGACCCAGTACTTC
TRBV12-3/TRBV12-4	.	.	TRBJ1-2	CASGKALSYGYTF	TGTGCCAGCGGGAAGGCACTTTCATATGGCTACACCTTC
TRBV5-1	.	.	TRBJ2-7	CASSLWRDRYEQYF	TGCGCCAGCAGCTTGTGGCGGGATAGGTACGAGCAGTACTTC
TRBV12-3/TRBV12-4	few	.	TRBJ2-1	CASSTRTRGRYNEQFF	TGTGCCAGCAGTACCCGGACCAGAGGAAGATACAATGAGCAGTTCTTC